This T cell receptor (beta chain) comes out of a study of blood T cell repertoires in COVID-19. The wider study: There were acute and convalescent COVID-19 samples, and they came from the United States, Italy and Spain. T cells, B-cell-depleted T cells, or PBMCs supplied cDNA or gDNA.

Here immunoSEQ multiplex PCR was the method, and the copy in TCRdb shows in-frame clones only, minus some. This sample has 300,000 or so clones, with approximately 89% found just once. V gave up 1 base and J gave up 5 bases; unmatched junction bases: 20. Germline CDR1 and CDR2: GTSNPN and SVGIG (reference sequence). This CDR3 comprises 19 residues. Seattle's cohort entered during active infection and was followed longitudinally. The receptor's source is a woman between 25 and 40 years old with COVID-19, enrolled during active disease. Input material: peripheral blood. The V and J genes are TRBV30 and TRBJ1-2; 9 nucleotides line up with TRBD1. The CDR3 region has the DNA TGTGCCTGGAGTGACTGGGTTCATGGACAGGGGAAGGCTTATTATGGCTACACCTTC. It is translated as CAWSDWVHGQGKAYYGYTF.